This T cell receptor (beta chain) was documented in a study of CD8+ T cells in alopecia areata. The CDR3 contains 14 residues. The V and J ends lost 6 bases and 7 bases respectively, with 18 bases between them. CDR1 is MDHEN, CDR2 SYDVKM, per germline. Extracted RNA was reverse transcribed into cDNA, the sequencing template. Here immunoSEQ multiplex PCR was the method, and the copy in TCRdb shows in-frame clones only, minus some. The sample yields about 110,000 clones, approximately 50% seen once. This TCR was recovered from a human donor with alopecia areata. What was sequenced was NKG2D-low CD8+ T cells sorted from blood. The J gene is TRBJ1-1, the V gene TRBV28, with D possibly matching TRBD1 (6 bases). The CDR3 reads CASSPRGSAGEAFF. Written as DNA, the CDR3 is TGTGCCAGCAGCCCCAGGGGCTCGGCGGGTGAAGCTTTCTTT. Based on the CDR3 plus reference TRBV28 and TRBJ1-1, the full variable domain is DVKVTQSSRYLVKRTGEKVFLECVQDMDHENMFWYRQDPGLGLRLIYFSYDVKMKEKGDIPEGYSVSREKKERFSLILESASTNQTSMYLCASSPRGSAGEAFFGQGTRLTVV.